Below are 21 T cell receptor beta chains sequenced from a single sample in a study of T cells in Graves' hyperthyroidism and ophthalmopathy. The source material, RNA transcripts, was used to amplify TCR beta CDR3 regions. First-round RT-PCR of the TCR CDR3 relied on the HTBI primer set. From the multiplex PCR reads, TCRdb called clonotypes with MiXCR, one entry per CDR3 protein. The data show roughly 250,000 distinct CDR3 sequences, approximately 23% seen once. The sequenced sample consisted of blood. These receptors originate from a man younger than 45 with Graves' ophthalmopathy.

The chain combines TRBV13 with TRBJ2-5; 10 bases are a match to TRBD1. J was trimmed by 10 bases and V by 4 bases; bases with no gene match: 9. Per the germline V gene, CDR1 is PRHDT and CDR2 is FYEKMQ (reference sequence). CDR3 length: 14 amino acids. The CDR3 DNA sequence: TGTGCCAGCAGCTCAGGGGACAGGGGAGGGGACCAGTACTTC. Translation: CASSSGDRGGDQYF. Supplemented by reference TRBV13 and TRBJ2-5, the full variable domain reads AAGVIQSPRHLIKEKRETATLKCYPIPRHDTVYWYQQGPGQDPQFLISFYEKMQSDKGSIPDRFSAQQFSDYHSELNMSSLELGDSALYFCASSSGDRGGDQYFGPGTRLLVL.

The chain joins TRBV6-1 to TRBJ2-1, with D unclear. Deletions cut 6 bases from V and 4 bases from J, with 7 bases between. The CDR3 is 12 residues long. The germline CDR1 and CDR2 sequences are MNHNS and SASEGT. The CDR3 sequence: CASSNGYNEQFF. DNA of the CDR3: TGTGCCAGCAGCAATGGGTACAATGAGCAGTTCTTC.

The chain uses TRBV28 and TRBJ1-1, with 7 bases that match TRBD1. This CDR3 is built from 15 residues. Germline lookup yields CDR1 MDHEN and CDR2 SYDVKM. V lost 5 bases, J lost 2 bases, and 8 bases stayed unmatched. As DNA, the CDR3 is TGTGCCAGCAGTCGCCCTGACAGGGACAACACTGAAGCTTTCTTT. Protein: CASSRPDRDNTEAFF.

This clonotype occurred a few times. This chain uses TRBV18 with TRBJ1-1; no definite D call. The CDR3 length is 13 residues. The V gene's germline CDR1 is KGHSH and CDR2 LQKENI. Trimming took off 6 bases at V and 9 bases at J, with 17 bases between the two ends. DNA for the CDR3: TGTGCCAGCTCGCCAGGCTCCCAAAGTAAAGCTTTCTTT. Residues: CASSPGSQSKAFF. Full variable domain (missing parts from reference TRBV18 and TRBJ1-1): NAGVMQNPRHLVRRRGQEARLRCSPMKGHSHVYWYRQLPEEGLKFMVYLQKENIIDESGMPKERFSAEFPKEGPSILRIQQVVRGDSAAYFCASSPGSQSKAFFGQGTRLTVV.

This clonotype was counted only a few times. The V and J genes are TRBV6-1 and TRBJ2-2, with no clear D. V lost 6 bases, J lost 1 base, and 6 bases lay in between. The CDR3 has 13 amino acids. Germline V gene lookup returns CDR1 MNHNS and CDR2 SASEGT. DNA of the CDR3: TGTGCCAGCAGATCTCAGAACACCGGGGAGCTGTTTTTT. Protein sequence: CASRSQNTGELFF.

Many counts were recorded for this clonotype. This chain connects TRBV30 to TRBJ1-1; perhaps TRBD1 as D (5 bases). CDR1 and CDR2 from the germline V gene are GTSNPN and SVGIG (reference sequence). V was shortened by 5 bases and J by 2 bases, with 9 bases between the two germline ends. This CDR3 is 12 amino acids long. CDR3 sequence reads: CAWGGHNTEAFF. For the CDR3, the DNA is TGTGCCTGGGGTGGACATAACACTGAAGCTTTCTTT.

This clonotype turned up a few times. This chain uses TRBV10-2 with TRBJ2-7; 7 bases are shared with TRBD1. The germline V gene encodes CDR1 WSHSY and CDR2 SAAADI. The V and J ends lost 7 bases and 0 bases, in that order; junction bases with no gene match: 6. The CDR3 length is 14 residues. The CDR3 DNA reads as TGCGCCAGCAAAACGGGACAGAGCTCCTACGAGCAGTACTTC. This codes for CASKTGQSSYEQYF.

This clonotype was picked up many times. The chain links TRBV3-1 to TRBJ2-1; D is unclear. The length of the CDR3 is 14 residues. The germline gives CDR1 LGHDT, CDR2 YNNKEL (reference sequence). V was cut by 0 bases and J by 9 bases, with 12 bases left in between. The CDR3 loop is CASSQDRVAIEQFF. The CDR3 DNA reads TGTGCCAGCAGCCAAGATCGGGTAGCTATTGAGCAGTTCTTC.

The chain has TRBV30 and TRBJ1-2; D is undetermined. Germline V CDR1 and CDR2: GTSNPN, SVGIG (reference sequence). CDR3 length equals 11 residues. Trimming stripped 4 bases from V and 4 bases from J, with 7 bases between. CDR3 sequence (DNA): TGTGCCTGGACGGCTACCTATGGCTACACCTTC. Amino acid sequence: CAWTATYGYTF.

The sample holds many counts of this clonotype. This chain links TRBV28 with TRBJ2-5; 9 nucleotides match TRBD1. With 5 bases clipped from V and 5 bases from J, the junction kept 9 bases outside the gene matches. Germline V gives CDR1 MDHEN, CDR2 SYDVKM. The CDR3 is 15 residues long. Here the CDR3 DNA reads TGTGCCAGCAGTCTACCCGGGACAGGGACCGAGACCCAGTACTTC. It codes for CASSLPGTGTETQYF.

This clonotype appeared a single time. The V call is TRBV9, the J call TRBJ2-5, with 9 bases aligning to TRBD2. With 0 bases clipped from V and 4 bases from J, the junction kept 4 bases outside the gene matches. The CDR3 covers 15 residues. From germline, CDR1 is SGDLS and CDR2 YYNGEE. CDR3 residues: CASSVGAGGRETQYF. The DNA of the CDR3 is TGTGCCAGCAGCGTAGGTGCGGGAGGGCGAGAGACCCAGTACTTC.

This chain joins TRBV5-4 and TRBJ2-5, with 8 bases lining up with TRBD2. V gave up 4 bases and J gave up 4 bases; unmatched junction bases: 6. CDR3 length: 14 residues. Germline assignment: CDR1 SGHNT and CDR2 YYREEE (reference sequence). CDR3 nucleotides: TGTGCCAGCAGCGCAGCCGGGACTAGAGAGACCCAGTACTTC. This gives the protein CASSAAGTRETQYF.

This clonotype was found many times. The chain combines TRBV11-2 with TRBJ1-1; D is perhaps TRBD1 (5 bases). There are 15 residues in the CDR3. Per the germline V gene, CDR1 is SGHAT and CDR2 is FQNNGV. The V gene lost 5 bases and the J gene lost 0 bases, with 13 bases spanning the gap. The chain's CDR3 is CASSPIRALNTEAFF. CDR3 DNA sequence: TGTGCCAGCAGCCCAATCAGGGCCCTGAACACTGAAGCTTTCTTT.

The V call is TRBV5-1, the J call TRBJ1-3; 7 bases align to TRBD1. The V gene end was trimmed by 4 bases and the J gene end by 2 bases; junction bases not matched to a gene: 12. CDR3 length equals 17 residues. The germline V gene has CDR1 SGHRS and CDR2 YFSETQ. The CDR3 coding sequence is TGCGCCAGCAGCCCAACGACAGGGCGGTGGGCTGGAAACACCATATATTTT. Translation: CASSPTTGRWAGNTIYF.

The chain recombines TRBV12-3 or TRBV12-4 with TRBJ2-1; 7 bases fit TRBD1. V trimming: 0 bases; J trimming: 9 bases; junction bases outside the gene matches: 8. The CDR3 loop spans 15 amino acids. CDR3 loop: CASSLARSAGGEQFF. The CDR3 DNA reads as TGTGCCAGCAGTTTAGCGCGGTCTGCAGGGGGTGAGCAGTTCTTC.

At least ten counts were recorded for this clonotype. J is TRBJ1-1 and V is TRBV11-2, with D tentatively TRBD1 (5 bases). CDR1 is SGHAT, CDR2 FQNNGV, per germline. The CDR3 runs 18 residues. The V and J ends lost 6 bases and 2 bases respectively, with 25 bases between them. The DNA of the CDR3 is TGTGCCAGCAGTTCCACCCCCGCGGGACCCTATTTCAACACTGAAGCTTTCTTT. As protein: CASSSTPAGPYFNTEAFF.

The DNA of the CDR3 is TGTGCCAGCAGTTTAAAATCCTATGGCTACACCTTC. Translating it yields CASSLKSYGYTF. V usage is TRBV28 and J usage is TRBJ1-2; D uncertain. CDR1 and CDR2 from the germline V gene are MDHEN and SYDVKM. V lost 2 bases to trimming and J lost 4 bases, with 5 bases between them. The CDR3 runs 12 residues.

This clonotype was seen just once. The CDR3 bases are TGTGCCAGCAGCCAACTCGGCCTCTCAGAAAAGGAGCTGTTTTTT. Translation: CASSQLGLSEKELFF. The chain links TRBV9 to TRBJ2-2; D gene unclear. This CDR3 contains 15 residues. The germline V and J ends were trimmed by 4 bases and 10 bases, with 20 bases remaining between them. Germline CDR1 SGDLS, CDR2 YYNGEE.

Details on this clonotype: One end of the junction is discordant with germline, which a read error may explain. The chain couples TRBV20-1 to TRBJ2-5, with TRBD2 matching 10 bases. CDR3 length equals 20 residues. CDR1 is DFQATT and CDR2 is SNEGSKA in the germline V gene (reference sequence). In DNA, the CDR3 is TGCAGTACTAGTGAACCCCACGGGATCCGGGCTAGCGGGAGACAAGAGACCCAGTACTTC. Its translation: CSTSEPHGIRASGRQETQYF.

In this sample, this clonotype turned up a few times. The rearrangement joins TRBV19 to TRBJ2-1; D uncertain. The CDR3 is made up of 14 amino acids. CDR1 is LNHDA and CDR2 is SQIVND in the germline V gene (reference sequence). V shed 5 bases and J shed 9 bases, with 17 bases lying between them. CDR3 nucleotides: TGTGCCAGTAGTTTCTGGACCTCGACAACTGAGCAGTTCTTC. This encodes CASSFWTSTTEQFF.

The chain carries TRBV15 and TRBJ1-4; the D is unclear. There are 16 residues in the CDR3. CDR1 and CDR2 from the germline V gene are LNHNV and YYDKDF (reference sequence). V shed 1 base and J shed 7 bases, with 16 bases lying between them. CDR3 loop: CATSRGILRGVEKLFF. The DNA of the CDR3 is TGTGCCACCAGCAGAGGGATTTTGCGTGGGGTTGAAAAACTGTTTTTT.